This note documents a single T cell receptor beta chain sequence. The target antigen is unknown. Researchers generated TCR beta cDNA from around 0.55 ug of total RNA, relying on a constant-region primer. Amplification in three nested multiplex PCR rounds with slightly modified ARM-PCR gave rise to TCR beta libraries. For around 10 cycles apiece, the opening two PCR rounds ran with TRBV1-TRBV30 forward primers and a C-beta reverse primer. TCRdb independently ran MiXCR on the multiplex PCR reads; one entry per CDR3 protein. The sample yields hundreds of thousands of distinct CDR3 sequences, more than 55% seen once. These data originate in a study of tumor-infiltrating lymphocytes in primary liver carcinoma. Study as a whole: Aged between 30 and 69 years, the patients were men and women. Sequencing of the samples generated roughly 3.5 to 8 million productive TCRbeta reads, with similar yields across tissue types. Study observations and caveats: Tumor samples exhibited a significantly greater top-250-clone fraction than blood samples (p = 0.039). Overlap between tumor regions exceeded overlap of tumor with adjacent tissue or blood.

The length of the CDR3 is 14 residues. CDR1 and CDR2 (germline): MDHEN, SYDVKM. The trim removed 5 bases at V and 7 bases at J, leaving 10 bases unmatched. They got blood RNA out of unsorted whole blood and also pulled out germline DNA. This chain joins TRBV28 and TRBJ1-2; TRBD1 matches 7 bases. The sequence came from a man in his forties with primary liver carcinoma and hepatitis B virus infection. Sample: peripheral blood. DNA for the CDR3: TGTGCCAGCAGTCCAACTGACAGGGTGGCTGGCTACACCTTC. This gives the protein CASSPTDRVAGYTF.